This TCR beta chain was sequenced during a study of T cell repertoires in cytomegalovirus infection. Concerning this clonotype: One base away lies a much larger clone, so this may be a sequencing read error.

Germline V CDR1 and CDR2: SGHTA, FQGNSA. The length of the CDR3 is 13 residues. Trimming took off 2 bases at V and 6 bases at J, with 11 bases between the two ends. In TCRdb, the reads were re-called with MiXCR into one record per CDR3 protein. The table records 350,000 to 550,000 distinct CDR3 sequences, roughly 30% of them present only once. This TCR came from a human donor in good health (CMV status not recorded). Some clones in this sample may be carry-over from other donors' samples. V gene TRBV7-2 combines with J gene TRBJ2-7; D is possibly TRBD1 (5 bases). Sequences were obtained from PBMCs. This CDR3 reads CASSLTGSIEQYF. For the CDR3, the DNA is TGTGCCAGCAGCTTAACAGGTTCGATCGAGCAGTACTTC.